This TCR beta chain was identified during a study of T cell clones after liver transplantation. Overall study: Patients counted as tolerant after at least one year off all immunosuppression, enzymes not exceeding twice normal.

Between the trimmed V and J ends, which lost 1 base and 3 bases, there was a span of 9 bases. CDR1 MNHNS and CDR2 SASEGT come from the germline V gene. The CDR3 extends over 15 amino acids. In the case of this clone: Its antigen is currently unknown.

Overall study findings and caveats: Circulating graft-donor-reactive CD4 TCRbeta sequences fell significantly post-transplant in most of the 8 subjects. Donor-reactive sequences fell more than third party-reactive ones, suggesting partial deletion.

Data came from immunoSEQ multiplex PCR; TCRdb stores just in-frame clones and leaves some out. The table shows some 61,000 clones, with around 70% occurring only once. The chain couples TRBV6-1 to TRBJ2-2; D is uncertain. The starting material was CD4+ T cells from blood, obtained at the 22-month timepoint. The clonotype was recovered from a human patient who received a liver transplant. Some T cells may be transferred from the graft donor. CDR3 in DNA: TGTGCCAGCAGTGAAGGGGTAGGGCACACCGGGGAGCTGTTTTTT. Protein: CASSEGVGHTGELFF.